Here is one T cell receptor (beta chain) with its context. Per the original methods: Researchers report that nucleated cell counts were estimated from reference gene primer amplification. The repertoire was sequenced with immunoSEQ multiplex PCR; TCRdb's copy has only in-frame clones and lacks some. The DNA was the basis for D and trimming; V, J and clone size are from that table. This sample has roughly 170,000 clones, with approximately 85% found just once. The CDR3 totals 15 residues. Germline loops: CDR1 SGHRS, CDR2 YFSETQ. V dropped 3 bases and J dropped 4 bases, with 14 bases sitting between them. This sample is part of a study of blood T cell repertoires in COVID-19. Study at large: Collection of acute and convalescent COVID-19 samples took place in the United States, Italy and Spain.

This receptor was taken from a man aged 35 to 55 who had recovered from COVID-19. The source material was peripheral blood. The rearrangement joins TRBV5-1 to TRBJ2-1, with D maybe TRBD2 (6 bases). DNA of the CDR3: TGCGCCAGCAGCTCCCAAAGCGGGCCTTACAATGAGCAGTTCTTC. It encodes CASSSQSGPYNEQFF.